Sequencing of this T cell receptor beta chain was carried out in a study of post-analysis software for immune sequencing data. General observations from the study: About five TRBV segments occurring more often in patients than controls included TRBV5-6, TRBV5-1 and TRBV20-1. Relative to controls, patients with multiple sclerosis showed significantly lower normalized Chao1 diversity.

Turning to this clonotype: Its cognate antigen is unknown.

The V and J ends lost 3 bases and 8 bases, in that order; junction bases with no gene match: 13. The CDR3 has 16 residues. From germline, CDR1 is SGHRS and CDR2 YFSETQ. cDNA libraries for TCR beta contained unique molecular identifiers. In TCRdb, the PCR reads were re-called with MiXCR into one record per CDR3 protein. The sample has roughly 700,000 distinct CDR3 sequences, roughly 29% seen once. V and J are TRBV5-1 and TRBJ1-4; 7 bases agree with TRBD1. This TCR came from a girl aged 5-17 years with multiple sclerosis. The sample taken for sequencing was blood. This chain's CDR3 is CASSWGTDGGSEKLFF. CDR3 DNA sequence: TGCGCCAGCAGCTGGGGGACAGATGGTGGCTCCGAAAAACTGTTTTTT.